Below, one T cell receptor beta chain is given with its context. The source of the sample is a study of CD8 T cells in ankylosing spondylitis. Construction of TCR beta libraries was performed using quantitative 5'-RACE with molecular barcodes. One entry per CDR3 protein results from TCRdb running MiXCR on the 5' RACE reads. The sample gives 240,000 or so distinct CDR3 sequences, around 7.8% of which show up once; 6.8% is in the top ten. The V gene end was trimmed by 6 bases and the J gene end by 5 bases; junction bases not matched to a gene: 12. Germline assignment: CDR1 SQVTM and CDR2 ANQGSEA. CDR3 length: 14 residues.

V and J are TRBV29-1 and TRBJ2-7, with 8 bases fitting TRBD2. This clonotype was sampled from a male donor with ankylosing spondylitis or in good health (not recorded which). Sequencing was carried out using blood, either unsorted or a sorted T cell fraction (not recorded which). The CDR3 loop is CSVVKRERLDEQYF. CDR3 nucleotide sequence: TGCAGCGTAGTAAAGCGGGAGAGGTTGGACGAGCAGTACTTC.